A selection of T cell receptor beta chains follows, all from one sample in a study of blood T cells in healthy people across ages. Via MiXCR, TCRdb re-called the 5' RACE reads, giving one row per CDR3 protein. The table records hundreds of thousands of distinct CDR3 sequences, about 42% of them present only once. Sample: blood. These receptors originate from a woman aged 55-70 years in good health. Both conserved end residues are part of each CDR3. D genes are given only for firm matches. Clone size is not always given. Where it is, it says once, few, many or a class for expanded clones.

D gene,J gene,clone size,V gene,CDR3 protein,CDR3 DNA
NA,TRBJ2-7,NA,TRBV5-5,CASSLRLQTAEQYF,TGTGCCAGCAGCCTCCGACTACAAACGGCCGAGCAGTACTTC
TRBD1,TRBJ2-4,once,TRBV6-4,CASPGDRTYEQYF,TGTGCCAGCCCAGGGGACAGAACCTATGAGCAGTACTTC
NA,TRBJ1-4,NA,TRBV7-9,CVSSAGTDNEKLFF,TGTGTCAGCAGCGCCGGGACGGACAATGAAAAACTGTTTTTT
NA,TRBJ2-1,NA,TRBV2,CASSEARLVGHIDEQFF,TGTGCCAGCAGTGAAGCCCGACTAGTGGGTCACATAGATGAGCAGTTCTTC
TRBD1,TRBJ1-2,NA,TRBV28,CASTNWDRGVYGYTF,TGTGCCAGCACCAACTGGGACAGGGGAGTCTATGGCTACACCTTC
NA,TRBJ2-1,few,TRBV7-2,CASSGGAAYNEQFF,TGTGCCAGCAGCGGAGGGGCGGCCTACAATGAGCAGTTCTTC
NA,TRBJ2-7,NA,TRBV27,CASKPDAAYEQYF,TGTGCCAGCAAGCCGGACGCCGCCTACGAGCAGTACTTC
TRBD2,TRBJ2-3,NA,TRBV7-2,CASSSIAGEKDTQYF,TGTGCCAGCAGCTCTATAGCGGGAGAGAAAGATACGCAGTATTTT
TRBD2,TRBJ2-1,few,TRBV2,CASSETSGFSSYNEQFF,TGTGCCAGCAGTGAAACTAGCGGGTTCAGCTCCTACAATGAGCAGTTCTTC
TRBD2,TRBJ2-7,NA,TRBV20-1,CSARAEAGGSSYEQYF,TGCAGTGCTAGAGCGGAGGCGGGGGGAAGCTCCTACGAGCAGTACTTC
TRBD1,TRBJ1-4,NA,TRBV12-3/TRBV12-4,CASRPGGVVEKLFF,TGTGCCAGCAGACCAGGGGGCGTAGTGGAAAAACTGTTTTTT
NA,TRBJ1-1,NA,TRBV20-1,CSAKQAFMNTEAFF,TGCAGTGCCAAACAAGCTTTCATGAACACTGAAGCTTTCTTT
NA,TRBJ1-4,NA,TRBV10-3,CATRDSTNEKLFF,TGTGCCACGCGGGACTCAACTAATGAAAAACTGTTTTTT
NA,TRBJ1-4,NA,TRBV5-6,CASSVGLFEKLFF,TGTGCCAGCAGCGTGGGACTTTTCGAAAAACTGTTTTTT
TRBD1,TRBJ1-5,many,TRBV7-2,CASSLDRGGQPQHF,TGTGCCAGCAGCCTGGACAGGGGAGGACAGCCCCAGCATTTT
NA,TRBJ1-2,NA,TRBV6-5,CASSDVLADGHTF,TGTGCCAGCAGTGACGTCCTAGCTGATGGCCACACCTTC
NA,TRBJ2-5,NA,TRBV5-4,CASSFPDEETQYF,TGTGCCAGCAGCTTTCCGGACGAAGAGACCCAGTACTTC
TRBD1,TRBJ2-7,NA,TRBV6-1,CASSGQGAGGQYF,TGTGCCAGCAGTGGTCAGGGGGCAGGAGGGCAGTACTTC